This T cell receptor beta chain comes out of a study of lung T cells in sarcoidosis with Löfgren's syndrome. Study information: Löfgren's syndrome patients were the main repertoire analysis focus. Study-level results: These T cells possibly recognize a putative, unidentified sarcoidosis-associated antigen. Shared TRAV12-1 and TRBV2 CDR3 motifs were reported across several patients.

Points on this clonotype: The antigen remains unidentified. A much larger clone lies a single base off, so this may be a read error.

Via MiXCR, TCRdb re-called the reads, giving one row per CDR3 protein. The profile shows more than 6,500 distinct CDR3 sequences, around 20% of them singletons. V lost 5 bases and J lost 0, with 16 bases in between. Looked up from germline, CDR1 is MNHEY and CDR2 is SMNVEV (reference sequence). This CDR3 has 16 amino acids. The sample comprised CD4+ T cells from bronchoalveolar lavage fluid. This clonotype was obtained from a human donor with sarcoidosis (Löfgren's syndrome or another form), or a control subject (not recorded which). The chain is built from TRBV27 and TRBJ1-1; D is uncertain. This CDR3 reads CASSPSRPNLNTEAFF. The DNA of the CDR3 is TGTGCCAGCAGTCCCTCGCGGCCGAACTTGAACACTGAAGCTTTCTTT.